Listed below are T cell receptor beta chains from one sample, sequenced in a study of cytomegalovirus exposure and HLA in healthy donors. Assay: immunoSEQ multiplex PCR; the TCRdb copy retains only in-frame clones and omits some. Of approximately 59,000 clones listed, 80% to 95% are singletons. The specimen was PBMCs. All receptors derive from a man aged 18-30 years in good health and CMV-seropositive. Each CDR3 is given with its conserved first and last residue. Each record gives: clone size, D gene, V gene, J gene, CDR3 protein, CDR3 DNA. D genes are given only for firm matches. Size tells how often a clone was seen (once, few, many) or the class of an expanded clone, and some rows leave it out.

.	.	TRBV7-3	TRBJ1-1	CASSVRRDTEAFF	TGTGCCAGCAGCGTACGACGGGACACTGAAGCTTTCTTT
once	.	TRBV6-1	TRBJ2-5	CASSEAGLETQYF	TGTGCCAGCAGTGAGGCGGGATTGGAGACCCAGTACTTC
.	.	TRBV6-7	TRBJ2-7	CASSYLTSYRYEQYF	TGTGCCAGCAGTTACCTCACTAGCTACCGATACGAGCAGTACTTC
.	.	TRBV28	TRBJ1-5	CASSRIAQPQHF	TGTGCCAGCAGTCGGATAGCGCAACCCCAGCATTTT
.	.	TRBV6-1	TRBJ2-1	CASSAAVRGNEQFF	TGTGCCAGCAGTGCTGCCGTCAGGGGCAATGAGCAGTTCTTC
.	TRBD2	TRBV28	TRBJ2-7	CASSLSQGARRTSGRANEQYF	TGTGCCAGCAGTTTGAGCCAGGGGGCGCGAAGGACTAGCGGGAGGGCAAACGAGCAGTACTTC
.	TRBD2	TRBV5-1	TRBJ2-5	CASSGGLAGLEETQYF	TGCGCCAGCAGCGGGGGACTAGCGGGACTCGAAGAGACCCAGTACTTC
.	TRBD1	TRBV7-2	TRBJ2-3	CASSSRDREAGDTQYF	TGTGCCAGCAGCAGCCGGGACAGGGAGGCCGGTGATACGCAGTATTTT
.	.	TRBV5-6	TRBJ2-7	CASSADSYEQYF	TGTGCCAGCAGCGCAGACAGTTACGAGCAGTACTTC
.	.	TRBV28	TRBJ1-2	CASSSPSGNYGYTF	TGTGCCAGCAGTAGCCCGTCGGGGAACTATGGCTACACCTTC
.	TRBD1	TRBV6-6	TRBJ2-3	CASSRTGTSTDTQYF	TGTGCCAGCAGCAGGACAGGGACTAGCACAGATACGCAGTATTTT
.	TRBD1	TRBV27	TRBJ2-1	CASSVDRGYNEQFF	TGTGCCAGCAGTGTGGACAGGGGGTACAATGAGCAGTTCTTC
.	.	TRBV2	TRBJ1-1	CASSEIVNANTEAFF	TGTGCCAGCAGTGAAATAGTTAACGCCAACACTGAAGCTTTCTTT
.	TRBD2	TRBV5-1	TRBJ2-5	CASSREGETQYF	TGCGCCAGCTCCAGGGAGGGGGAGACCCAGTACTTC
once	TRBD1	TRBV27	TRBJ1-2	CASSLSGTVYGYTF	TGTGCCAGCAGTTTATCCGGGACAGTCTATGGCTACACCTTC
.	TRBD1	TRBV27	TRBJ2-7	CASSARTGGSEQYF	TGTGCCAGCAGTGCCCGGACAGGGGGCAGCGAGCAGTACTTC
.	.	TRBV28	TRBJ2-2	CASSRSDPGELFF	TGTGCCAGCAGCCGGAGTGATCCCGGGGAGCTGTTTTTT